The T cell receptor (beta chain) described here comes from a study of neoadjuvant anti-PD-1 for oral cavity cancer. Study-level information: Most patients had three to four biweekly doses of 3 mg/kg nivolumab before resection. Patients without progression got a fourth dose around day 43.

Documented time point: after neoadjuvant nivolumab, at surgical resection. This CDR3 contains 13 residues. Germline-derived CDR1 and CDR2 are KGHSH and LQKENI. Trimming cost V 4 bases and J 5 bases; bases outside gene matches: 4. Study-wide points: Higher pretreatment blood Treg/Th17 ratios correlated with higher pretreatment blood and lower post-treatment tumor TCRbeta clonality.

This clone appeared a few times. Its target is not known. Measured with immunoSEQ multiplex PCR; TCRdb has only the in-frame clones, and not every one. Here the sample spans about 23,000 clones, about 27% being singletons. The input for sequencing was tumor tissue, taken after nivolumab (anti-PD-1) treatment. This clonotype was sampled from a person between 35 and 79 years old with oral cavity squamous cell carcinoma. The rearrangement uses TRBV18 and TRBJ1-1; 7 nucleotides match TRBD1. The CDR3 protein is CASSQGTDTEAFF. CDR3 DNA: TGTGCCAGCTCACAAGGGACAGATACTGAAGCTTTCTTT.